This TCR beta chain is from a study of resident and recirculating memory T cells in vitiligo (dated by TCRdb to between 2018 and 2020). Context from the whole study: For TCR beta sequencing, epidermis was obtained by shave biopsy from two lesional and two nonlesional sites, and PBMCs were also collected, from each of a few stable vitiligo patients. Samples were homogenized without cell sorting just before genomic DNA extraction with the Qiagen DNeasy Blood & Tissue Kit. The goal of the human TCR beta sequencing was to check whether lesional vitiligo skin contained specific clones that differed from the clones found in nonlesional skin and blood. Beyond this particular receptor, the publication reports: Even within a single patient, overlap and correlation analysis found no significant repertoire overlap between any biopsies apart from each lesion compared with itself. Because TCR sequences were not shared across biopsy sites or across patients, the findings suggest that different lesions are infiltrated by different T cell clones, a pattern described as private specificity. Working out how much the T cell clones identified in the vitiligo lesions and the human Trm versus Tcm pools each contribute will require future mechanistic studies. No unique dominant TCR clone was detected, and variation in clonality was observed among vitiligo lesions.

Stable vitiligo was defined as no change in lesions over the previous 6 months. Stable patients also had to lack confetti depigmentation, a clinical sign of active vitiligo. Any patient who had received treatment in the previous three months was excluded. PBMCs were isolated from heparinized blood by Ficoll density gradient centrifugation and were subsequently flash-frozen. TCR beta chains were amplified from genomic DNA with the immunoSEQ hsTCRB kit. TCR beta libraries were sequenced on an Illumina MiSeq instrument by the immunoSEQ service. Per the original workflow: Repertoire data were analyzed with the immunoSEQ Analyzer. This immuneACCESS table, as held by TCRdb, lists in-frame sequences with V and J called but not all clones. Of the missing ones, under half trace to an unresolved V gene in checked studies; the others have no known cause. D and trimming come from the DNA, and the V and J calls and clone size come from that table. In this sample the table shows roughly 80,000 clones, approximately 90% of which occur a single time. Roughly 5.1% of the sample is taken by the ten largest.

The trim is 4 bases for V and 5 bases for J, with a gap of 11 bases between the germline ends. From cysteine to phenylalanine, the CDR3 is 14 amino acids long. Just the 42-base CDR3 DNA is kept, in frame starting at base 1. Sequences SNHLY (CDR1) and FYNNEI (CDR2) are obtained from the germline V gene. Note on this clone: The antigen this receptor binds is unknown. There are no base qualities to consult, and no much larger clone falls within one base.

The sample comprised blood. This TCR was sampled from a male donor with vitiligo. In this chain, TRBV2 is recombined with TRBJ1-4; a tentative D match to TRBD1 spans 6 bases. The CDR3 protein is CASSVGGANEKLFF. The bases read TGTGCCAGCAGTGTAGGGGGGGCAAATGAAAAACTGTTTTTT.